This T cell receptor beta chain was observed in a study of human T cells and chemical hapten exposure. Study-wide background: Weekly diphenylcyclopropenone doses were given to patients' scalps across the roughly 24-week study. Read at 6 days, the patch tests placed 0.01% DPC on the upper back. Study-level points and caveats: The immune response of these alopecia patients might not match healthy individuals'.

Regarding this clonotype: Its antigen is unidentified.

The library labeled individual cDNA molecules by adding unique molecular identifiers to them. In TCRdb, the RACE reads were re-called with MiXCR into one record per CDR3 protein. This sample has 300,000 to 400,000 distinct CDR3 sequences, with 6% to 8.5% found just once. The time point was: patch test 1, 2 weeks after DPC sensitization. Treatment: therapeutic diphenylcyclopropenone sensitization with weekly scalp DPC. Trimming took off 1 base at V and 3 bases at J, with 9 bases between the two ends. CDR1 LGHNA and CDR2 YSLEER come from the germline V gene. This CDR3 region has 15 residues. V and J are TRBV4-3 and TRBJ1-4; D ambiguous. This sample comprised whole blood, obtained in connection with sensitization to the hapten diphenylcyclopropenone (DPC). This TCR was sampled from a woman under 30 with alopecia areata. Some clones in this sample may be carry-over from other donors' samples. The CDR3 spells CASSQAWGANEKLFF. In DNA form, the CDR3 reads TGCGCCAGCAGCCAAGCTTGGGGAGCTAATGAAAAACTGTTTTTT.